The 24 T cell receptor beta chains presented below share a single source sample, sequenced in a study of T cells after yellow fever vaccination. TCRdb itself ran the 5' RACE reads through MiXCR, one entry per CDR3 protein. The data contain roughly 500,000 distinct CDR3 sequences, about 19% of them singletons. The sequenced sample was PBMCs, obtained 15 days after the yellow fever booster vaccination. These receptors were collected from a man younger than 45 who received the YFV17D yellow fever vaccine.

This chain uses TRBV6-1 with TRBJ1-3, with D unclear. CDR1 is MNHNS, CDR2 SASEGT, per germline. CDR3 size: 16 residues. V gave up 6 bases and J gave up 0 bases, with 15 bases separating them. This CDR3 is CASRSTESASGNTIYF. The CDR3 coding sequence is TGTGCCAGCAGGTCCACCGAGAGCGCCTCTGGAAACACCATATATTTT.

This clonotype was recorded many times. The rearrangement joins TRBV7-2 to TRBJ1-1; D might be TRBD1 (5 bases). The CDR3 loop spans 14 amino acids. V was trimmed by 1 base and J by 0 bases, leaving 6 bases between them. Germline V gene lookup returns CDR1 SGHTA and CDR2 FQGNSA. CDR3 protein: CASSLGGVNTEAFF. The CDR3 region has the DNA TGTGCCAGCAGCTTAGGGGGGGTGAACACTGAAGCTTTCTTT.

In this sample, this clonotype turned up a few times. CDR3 amino acids: CASSLAGGDTDTQYF. CDR3 nucleotide sequence: TGTGCCAGCAGTTTAGCAGGCGGGGACACAGATACGCAGTATTTT. This rearrangement joins TRBV12-3 or TRBV12-4 to TRBJ2-3, with TRBD2 as a possible D gene (6 bases). The CDR3 runs 15 residues. With 0 bases removed from V and 2 bases from J, the gap between germline ends came to 9 bases.

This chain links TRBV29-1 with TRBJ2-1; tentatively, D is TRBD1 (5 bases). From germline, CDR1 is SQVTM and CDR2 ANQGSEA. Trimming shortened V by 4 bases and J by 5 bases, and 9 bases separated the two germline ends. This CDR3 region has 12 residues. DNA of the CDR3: TGCAGCGTTGCAGGGATGAACAATGAGCAGTTCTTC. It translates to CSVAGMNNEQFF.

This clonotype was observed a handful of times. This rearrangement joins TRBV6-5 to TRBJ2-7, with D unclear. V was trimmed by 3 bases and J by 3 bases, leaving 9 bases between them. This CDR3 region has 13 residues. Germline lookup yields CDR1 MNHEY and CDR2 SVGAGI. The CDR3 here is CASSYKGNYEQYF. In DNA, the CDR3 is TGTGCCAGCAGTTATAAGGGTAACTACGAGCAGTACTTC.

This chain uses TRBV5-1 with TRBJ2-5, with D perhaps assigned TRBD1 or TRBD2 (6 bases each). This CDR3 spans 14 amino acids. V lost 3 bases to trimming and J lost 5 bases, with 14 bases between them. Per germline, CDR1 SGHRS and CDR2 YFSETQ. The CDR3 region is CASSWGALQETQYF. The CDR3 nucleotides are TGCGCCAGCAGCTGGGGGGCCCTTCAGGAGACCCAGTACTTC.

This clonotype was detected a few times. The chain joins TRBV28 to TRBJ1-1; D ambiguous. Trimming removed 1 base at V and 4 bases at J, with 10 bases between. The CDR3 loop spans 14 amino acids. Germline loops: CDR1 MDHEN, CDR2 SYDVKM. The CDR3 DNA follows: TGTGCCAGCAGTTTATATTTGGGTACCACTGAAGCTTTCTTT. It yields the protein CASSLYLGTTEAFF.

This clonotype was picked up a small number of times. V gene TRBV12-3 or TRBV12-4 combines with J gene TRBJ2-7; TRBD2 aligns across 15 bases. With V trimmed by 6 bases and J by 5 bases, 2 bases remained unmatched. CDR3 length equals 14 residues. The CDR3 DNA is TGTGCCAGCAGAAGGACTAGCGGGAGGGACGAGCAGTACTTC. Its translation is CASRRTSGRDEQYF.

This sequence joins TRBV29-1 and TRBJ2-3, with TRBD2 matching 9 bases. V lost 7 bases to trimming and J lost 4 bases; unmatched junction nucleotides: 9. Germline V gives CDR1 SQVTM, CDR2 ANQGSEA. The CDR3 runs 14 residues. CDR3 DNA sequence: TGCAGCGCAGGCCGACGACTAGCGGCAGATACGCAGTATTTT. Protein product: CSAGRRLAADTQYF.

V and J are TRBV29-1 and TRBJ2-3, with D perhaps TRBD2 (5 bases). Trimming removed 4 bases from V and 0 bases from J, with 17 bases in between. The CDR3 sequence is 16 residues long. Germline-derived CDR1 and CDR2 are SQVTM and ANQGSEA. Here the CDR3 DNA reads TGCAGCGTTGTCGGGGTGGAGCGGAGAAGCACAGATACGCAGTATTTT. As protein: CSVVGVERRSTDTQYF.

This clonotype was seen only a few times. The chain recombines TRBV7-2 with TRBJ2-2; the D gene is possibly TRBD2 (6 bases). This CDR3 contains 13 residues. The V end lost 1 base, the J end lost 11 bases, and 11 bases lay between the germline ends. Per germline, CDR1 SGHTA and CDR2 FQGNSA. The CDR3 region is CASSLVSGRELFF. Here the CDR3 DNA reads TGTGCCAGCAGCTTAGTATCCGGGAGAGAGCTGTTTTTT.

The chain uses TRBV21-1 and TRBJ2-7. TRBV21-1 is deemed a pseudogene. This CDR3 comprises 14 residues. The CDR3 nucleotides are TGTGCCAGCAGCCCGCCTCAGGTTTGCTACGAGCAGTACTTC. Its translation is CASSPPQVCYEQYF.

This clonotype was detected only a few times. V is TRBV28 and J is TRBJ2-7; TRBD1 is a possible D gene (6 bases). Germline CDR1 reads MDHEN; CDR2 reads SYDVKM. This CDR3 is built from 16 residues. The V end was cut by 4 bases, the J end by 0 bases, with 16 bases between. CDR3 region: CASSYTKTGNSYEQYF. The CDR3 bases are TGTGCCAGCAGTTACACTAAAACAGGGAACTCCTACGAGCAGTACTTC.

CDR3 loop: CSAAGGALETQYF. DNA for the CDR3: TGCAGTGCGGCGGGAGGAGCGTTGGAGACCCAGTACTTC. The chain combines TRBV20-1 with TRBJ2-5; 8 bases fit TRBD2. The CDR3 is 13 amino acids. Germline V gene sequence: CDR1 DFQATT, CDR2 SNEGSKA (reference sequence). J gave up 5 bases and V 6 bases, and 8 bases lay outside the gene matches.

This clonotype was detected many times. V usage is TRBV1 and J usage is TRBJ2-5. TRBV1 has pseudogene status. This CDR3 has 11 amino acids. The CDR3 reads CTSSQGETQYF. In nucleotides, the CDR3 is TGCACCAGCAGCCAAGGGGAGACCCAGTACTTC.

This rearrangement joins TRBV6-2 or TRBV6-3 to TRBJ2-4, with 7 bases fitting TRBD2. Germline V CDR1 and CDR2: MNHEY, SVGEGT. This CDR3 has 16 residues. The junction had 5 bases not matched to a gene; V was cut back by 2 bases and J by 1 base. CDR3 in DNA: TGTGCCAGCAGTTACCTTTGGCGGGAGGCCAAAAACATTCAGTACTTC. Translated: CASSYLWREAKNIQYF.

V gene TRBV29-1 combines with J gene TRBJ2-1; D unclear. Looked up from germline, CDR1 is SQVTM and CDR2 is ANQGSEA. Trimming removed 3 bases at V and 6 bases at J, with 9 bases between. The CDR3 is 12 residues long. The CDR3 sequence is CSVDTRGNEQFF. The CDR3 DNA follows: TGCAGCGTTGATACCAGAGGCAATGAGCAGTTCTTC.

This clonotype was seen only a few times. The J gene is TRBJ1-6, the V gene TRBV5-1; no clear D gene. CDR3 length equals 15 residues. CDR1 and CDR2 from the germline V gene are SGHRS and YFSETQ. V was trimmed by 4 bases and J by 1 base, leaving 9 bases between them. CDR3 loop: CASSTDGSYNSPLHF. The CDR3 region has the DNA TGCGCCAGCAGCACGGACGGATCCTATAATTCACCCCTCCACTTT.

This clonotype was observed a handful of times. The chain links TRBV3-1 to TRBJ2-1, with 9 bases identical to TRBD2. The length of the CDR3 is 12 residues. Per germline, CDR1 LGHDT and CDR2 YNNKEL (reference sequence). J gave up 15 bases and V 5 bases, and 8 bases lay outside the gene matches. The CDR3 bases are TGTGCCAGCAGCGCACCCGGGACTAGCACGTTCTTC. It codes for CASSAPGTSTFF.

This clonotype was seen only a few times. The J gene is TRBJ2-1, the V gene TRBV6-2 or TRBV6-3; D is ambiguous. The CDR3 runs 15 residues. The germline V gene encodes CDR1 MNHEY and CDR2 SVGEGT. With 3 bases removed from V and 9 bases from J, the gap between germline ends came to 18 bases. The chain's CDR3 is CASSYNAGLLGEQFF. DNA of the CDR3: TGTGCCAGCAGTTATAACGCCGGTCTGCTCGGTGAGCAGTTCTTC.

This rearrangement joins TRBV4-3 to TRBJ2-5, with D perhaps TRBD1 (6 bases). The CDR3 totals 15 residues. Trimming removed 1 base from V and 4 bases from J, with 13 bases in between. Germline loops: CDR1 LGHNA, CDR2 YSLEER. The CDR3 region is CASSQGDRLSETQYF. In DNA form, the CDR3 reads TGCGCCAGCAGCCAAGGAGACAGGTTGTCAGAGACCCAGTACTTC.

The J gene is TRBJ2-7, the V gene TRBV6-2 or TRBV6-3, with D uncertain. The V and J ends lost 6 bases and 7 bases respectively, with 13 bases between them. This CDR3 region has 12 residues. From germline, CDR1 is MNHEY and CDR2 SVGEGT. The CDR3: CASRDGLREQYF. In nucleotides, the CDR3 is TGTGCCAGCAGGGACGGCTTGAGAGAGCAGTACTTC.

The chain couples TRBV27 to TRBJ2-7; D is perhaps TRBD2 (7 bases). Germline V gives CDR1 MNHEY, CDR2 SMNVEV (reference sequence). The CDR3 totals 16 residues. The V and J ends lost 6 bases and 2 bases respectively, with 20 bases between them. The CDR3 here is CASRTLGGGGAYEQYF. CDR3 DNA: TGTGCCAGCAGAACCCTAGGCGGAGGGGGGGCCTACGAGCAGTACTTC.

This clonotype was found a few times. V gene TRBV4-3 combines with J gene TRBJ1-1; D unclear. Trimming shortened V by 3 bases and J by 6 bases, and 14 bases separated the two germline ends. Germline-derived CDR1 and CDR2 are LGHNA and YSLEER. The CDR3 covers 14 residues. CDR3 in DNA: TGCGCCAGCAGCCAGTGGAACGACCGCGCTGAAGCTTTCTTT. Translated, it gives CASSQWNDRAEAFF.